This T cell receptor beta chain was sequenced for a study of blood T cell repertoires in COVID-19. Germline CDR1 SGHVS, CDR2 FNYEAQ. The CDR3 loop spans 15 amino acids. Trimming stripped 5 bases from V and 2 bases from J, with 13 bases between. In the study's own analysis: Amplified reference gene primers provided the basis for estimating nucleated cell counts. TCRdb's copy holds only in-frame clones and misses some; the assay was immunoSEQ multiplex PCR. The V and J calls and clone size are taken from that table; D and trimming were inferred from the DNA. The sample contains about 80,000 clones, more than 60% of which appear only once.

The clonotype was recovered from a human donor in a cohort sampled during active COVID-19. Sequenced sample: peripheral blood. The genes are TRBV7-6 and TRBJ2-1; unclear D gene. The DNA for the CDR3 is TGTGCCAGCAGCCTTACAGTCATGGCCTACAATGAGCAGTTCTTC. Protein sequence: CASSLTVMAYNEQFF. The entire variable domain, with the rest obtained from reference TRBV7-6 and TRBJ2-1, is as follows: GAGVSQSPRYKVTKRGQDVALRCDPISGHVSLYWYRQALGQGPEFLTYFNYEAQQDKSGLPNDRFSAERPEGSISTLTIQRTEQRDSAMYRCASSLTVMAYNEQFFGPGTRLTVL.